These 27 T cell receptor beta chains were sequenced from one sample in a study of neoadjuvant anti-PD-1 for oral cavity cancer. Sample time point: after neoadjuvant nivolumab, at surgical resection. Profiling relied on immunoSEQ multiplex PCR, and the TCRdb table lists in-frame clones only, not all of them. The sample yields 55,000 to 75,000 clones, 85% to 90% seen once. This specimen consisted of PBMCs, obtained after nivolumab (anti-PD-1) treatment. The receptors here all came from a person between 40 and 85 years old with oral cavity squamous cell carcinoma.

Here the CDR3 reads CASSLAQWLRSYEQYF. For the CDR3, the DNA is TGTGCCAGCAGCTTAGCGCAATGGCTTAGGTCCTACGAGCAGTACTTC. The gene calls are TRBV7-2 and TRBJ2-7; no reliable D call. The ends were cut back, 0 bases at V and 1 base at J, with 13 bases in the middle. The germline V gene encodes CDR1 SGHTA and CDR2 FQGNSA. The CDR3 has 16 residues. Variable domain in full (rest from reference TRBV7-2 and TRBJ2-7): GAGVSQSPSNKVTEKGKDVELRCDPISGHTALYWYRQSLGQGLEFLIYFQGNSAPDKSGLPSDRFSAERTGGSVSTLTIQRTQQEDSAVYLCASSLAQWLRSYEQYFGPGTRLTVT.

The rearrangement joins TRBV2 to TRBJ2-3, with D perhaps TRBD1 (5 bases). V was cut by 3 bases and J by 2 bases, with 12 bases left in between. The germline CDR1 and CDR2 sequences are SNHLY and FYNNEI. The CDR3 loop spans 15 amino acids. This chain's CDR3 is CASSDRTTYTDTQYF. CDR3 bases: TGTGCCAGCAGTGATAGGACAACCTACACAGATACGCAGTATTTT.

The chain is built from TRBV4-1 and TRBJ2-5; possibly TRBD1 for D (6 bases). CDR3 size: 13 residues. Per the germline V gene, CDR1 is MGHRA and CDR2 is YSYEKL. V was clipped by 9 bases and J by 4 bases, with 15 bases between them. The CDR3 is CASTTGFGETQYF. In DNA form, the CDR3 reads TGCGCCAGTACAACAGGGTTCGGAGAGACCCAGTACTTC.

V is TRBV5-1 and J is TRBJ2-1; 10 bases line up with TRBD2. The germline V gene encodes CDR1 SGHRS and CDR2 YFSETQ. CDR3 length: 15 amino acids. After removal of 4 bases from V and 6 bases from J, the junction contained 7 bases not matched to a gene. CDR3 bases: TGCGCCAGCAGCGCACTAGCGGGAATGGGCAATGAGCAGTTCTTC. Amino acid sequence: CASSALAGMGNEQFF. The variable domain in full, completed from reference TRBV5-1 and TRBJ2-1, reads KAGVTQTPRYLIKTRGQQVTLSCSPISGHRSVSWYQQTPGQGLQFLFEYFSETQRNKGNFPGRFSGRQFSNSRSEMNVSTLELGDSALYLCASSALAGMGNEQFFGPGTRLTVL.

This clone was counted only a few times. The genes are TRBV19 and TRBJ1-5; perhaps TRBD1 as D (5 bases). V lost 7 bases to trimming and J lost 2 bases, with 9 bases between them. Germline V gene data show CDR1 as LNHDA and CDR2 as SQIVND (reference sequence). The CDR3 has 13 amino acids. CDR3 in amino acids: CASMWGGNQPQHF. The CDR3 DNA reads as TGTGCCAGTATGTGGGGGGGCAATCAGCCCCAGCATTTT.

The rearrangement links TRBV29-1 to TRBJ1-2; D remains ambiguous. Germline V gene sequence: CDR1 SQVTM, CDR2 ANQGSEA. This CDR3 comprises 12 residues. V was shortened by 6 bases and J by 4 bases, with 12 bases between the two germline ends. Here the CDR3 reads CSVKGSVYGYTF. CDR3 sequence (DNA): TGCAGCGTGAAAGGCTCGGTCTATGGCTACACCTTC.

The CDR3 sequence is CASSERTNSNQPQHF. As DNA, the CDR3 is TGTGCCAGCAGCGAGAGGACAAATAGCAATCAGCCCCAGCATTTT. The chain combines TRBV7-8 with TRBJ1-5; D possibly corresponds to TRBD1 (5 bases). V was clipped by 5 bases and J by 0 bases, with 11 bases between them. Looked up from germline, CDR1 is SGHVS and CDR2 is FQNEAQ. CDR3 length equals 15 residues.

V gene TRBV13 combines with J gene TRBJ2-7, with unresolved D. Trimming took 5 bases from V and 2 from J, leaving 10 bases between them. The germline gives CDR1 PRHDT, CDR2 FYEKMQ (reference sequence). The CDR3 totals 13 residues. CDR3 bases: TGTGCCAGCAGCCCGACTCCCCCCTACGAGCAGTACTTC. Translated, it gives CASSPTPPYEQYF.

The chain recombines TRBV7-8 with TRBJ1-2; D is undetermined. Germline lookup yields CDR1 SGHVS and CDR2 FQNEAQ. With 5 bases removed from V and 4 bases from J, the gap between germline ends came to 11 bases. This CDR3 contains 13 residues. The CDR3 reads CASSPAGSYGYTF. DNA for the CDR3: TGTGCCAGCAGCCCGGCGGGATCCTATGGCTACACCTTC.

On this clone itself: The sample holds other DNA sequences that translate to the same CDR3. CDR3 residues: CASRTSGSYNEQFF. For the CDR3, the DNA is TGTGCCAGCAGGACTAGCGGGTCCTACAATGAGCAGTTCTTC. This sequence joins TRBV19 and TRBJ2-1; 11 bases map to TRBD2. The germline CDR1 and CDR2 sequences are LNHDA and SQIVND (reference sequence). Trimming removed 9 bases from V and 1 base from J; junction bases left unmatched: 2. The CDR3 extends over 14 amino acids.

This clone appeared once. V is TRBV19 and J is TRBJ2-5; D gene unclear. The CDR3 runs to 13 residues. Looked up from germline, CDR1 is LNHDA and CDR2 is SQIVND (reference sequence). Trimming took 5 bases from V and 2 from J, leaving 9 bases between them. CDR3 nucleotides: TGTGCCAGTAGTTGGTCACCTCAAGAGACCCAGTACTTC. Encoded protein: CASSWSPQETQYF. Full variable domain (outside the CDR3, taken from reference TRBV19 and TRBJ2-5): DGGITQSPKYLFRKEGQNVTLSCEQNLNHDAMYWYRQDPGQGLRLIYYSQIVNDFQKGDIAEGYSVSREKKESFPLTVTSAQKNPTAFYLCASSWSPQETQYFGPGTRLLVL.

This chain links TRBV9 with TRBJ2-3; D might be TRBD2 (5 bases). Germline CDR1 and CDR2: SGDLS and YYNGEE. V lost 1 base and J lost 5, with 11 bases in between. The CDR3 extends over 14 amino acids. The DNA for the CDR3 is TGTGCCAGCAGCGTAAAACCGAGCGGAGATACGCAGTATTTT. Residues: CASSVKPSGDTQYF.

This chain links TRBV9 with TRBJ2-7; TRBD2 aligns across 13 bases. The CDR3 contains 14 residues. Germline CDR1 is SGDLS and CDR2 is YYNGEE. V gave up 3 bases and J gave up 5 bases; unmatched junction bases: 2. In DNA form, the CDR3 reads TGTGCCAGCAGCGGGACTAGCGGGAGTCACGAGCAGTACTTC. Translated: CASSGTSGSHEQYF.

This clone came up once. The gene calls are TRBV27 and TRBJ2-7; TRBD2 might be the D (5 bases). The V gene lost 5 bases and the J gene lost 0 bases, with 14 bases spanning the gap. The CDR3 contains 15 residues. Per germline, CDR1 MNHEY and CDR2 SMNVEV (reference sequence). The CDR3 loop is CASSPRGWGSYEQYF. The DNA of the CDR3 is TGTGCCAGCAGTCCCCGGGGATGGGGCTCCTACGAGCAGTACTTC.

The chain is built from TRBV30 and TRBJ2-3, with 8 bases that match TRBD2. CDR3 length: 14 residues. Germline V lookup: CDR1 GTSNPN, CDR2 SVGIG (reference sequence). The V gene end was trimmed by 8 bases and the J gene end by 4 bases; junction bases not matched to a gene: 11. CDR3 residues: CATSPGGGADTQYF. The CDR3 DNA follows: TGTGCCACCTCCCCGGGGGGGGGCGCAGATACGCAGTATTTT. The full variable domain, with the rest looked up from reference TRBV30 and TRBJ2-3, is SQTIHQWPATLVQPVGSPLSLECTVEGTSNPNLYWYRQAAGRGLQLLFYSVGIGQISSEVPQNLSASRPQDRQFILSSKKLLLSDSGFYLCATSPGGGADTQYFGPGTRLTVL.

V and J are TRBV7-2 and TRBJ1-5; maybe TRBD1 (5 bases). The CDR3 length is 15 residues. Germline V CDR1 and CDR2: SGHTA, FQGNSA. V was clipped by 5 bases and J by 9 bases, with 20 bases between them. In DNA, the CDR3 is TGTGCCAGCAGCGTGAACCAGGGAGGATACTCGCCCCAGCATTTT. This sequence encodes CASSVNQGGYSPQHF. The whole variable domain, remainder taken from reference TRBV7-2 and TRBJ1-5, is GAGVSQSPSNKVTEKGKDVELRCDPISGHTALYWYRQSLGQGLEFLIYFQGNSAPDKSGLPSDRFSAERTGGSVSTLTIQRTQQEDSAVYLCASSVNQGGYSPQHFGDGTRLSIL.

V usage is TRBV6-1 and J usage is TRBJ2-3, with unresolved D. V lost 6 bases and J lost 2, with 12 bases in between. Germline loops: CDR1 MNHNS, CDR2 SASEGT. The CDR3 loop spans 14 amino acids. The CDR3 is CASRTTANTDTQYF. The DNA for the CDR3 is TGTGCCAGCAGAACGACCGCTAACACAGATACGCAGTATTTT.

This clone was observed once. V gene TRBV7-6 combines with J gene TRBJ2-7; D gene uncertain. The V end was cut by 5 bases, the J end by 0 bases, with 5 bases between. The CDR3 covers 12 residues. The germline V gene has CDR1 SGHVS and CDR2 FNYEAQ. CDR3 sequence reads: CASSHDSYEQYF. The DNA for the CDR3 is TGTGCCAGCAGCCACGACTCCTACGAGCAGTACTTC.

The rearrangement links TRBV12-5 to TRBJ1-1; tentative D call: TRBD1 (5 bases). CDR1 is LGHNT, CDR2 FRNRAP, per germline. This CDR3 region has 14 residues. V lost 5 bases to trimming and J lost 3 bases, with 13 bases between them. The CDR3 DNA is TGTGCTAGTGGTCCAGGGCTATGGGACACTGAAGCTTTCTTT. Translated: CASGPGLWDTEAFF.

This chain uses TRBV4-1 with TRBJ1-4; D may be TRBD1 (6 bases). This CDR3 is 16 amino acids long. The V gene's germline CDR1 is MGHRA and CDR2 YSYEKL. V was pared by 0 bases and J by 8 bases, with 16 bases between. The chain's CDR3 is CASSQDFAGAGEKLFF. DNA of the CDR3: TGCGCCAGCAGCCAAGATTTCGCAGGGGCGGGAGAAAAACTGTTTTTT.

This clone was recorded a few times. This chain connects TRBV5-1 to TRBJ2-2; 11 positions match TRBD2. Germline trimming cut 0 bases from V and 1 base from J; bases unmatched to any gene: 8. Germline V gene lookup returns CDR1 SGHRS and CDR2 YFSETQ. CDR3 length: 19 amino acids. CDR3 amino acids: CASSLGLAGYLGNTGELFF. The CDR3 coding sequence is TGCGCCAGCAGCTTGGGACTAGCGGGATACTTGGGGAACACCGGGGAGCTGTTTTTT.

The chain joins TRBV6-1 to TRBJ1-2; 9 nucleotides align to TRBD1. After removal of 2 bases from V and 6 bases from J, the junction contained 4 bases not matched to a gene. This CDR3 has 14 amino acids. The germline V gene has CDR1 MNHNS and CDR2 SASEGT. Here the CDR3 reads CASSERDRVDGYTF. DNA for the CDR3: TGTGCCAGCAGTGAAAGGGACAGGGTCGATGGCTACACCTTC.

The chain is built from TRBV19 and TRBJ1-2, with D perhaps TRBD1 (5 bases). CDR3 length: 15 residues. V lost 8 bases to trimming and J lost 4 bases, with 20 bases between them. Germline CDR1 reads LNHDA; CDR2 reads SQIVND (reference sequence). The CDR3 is CASFEPRATIYGYTF. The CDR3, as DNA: TGTGCCAGTTTCGAACCCAGGGCAACAATCTATGGCTACACCTTC.

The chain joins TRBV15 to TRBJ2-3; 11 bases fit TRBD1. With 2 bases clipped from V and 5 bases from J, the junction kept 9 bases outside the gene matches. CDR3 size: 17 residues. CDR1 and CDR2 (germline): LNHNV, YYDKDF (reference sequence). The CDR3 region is CATSRIGTGTGGDTQYF. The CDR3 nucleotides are TGTGCCACCAGCAGAATAGGAACCGGGACAGGGGGAGATACGCAGTATTTT.

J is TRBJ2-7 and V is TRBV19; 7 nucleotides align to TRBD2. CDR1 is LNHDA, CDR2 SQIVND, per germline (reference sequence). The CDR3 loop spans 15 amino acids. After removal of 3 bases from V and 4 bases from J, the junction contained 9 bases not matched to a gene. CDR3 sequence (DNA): TGTGCCAGTAGTATCCGACCGCTAGCGGAGTACGAGCAGTACTTC. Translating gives CASSIRPLAEYEQYF.

DNA for the CDR3: TGCGCCAGCAGCAACTTAAACACTGAAGCTTTCTTT. Protein sequence: CASSNLNTEAFF. This chain joins TRBV5-1 and TRBJ1-1, with D unclear. The CDR3 has 12 residues. Trimming took off 4 bases at V and 2 bases at J, with 6 bases between the two ends. Germline assignment: CDR1 SGHRS and CDR2 YFSETQ.

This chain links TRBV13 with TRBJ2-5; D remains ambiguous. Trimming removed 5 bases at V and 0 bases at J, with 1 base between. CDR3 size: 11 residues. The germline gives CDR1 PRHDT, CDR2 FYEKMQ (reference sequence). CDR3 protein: CASSNQETQYF. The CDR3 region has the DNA TGTGCCAGCAGCAACCAAGAGACCCAGTACTTC.